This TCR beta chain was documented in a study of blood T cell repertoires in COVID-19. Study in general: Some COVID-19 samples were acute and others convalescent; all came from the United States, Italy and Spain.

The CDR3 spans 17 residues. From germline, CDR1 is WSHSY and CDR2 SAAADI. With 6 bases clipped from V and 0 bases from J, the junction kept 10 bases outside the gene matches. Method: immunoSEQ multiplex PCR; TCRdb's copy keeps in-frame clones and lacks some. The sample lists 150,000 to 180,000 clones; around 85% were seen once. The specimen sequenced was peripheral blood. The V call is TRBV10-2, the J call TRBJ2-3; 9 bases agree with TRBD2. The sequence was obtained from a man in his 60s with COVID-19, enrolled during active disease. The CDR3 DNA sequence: TGCGCCAGCAGAGACGCGACTAGCGGATATAGCACAGATACGCAGTATTTT. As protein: CASRDATSGYSTDTQYF.